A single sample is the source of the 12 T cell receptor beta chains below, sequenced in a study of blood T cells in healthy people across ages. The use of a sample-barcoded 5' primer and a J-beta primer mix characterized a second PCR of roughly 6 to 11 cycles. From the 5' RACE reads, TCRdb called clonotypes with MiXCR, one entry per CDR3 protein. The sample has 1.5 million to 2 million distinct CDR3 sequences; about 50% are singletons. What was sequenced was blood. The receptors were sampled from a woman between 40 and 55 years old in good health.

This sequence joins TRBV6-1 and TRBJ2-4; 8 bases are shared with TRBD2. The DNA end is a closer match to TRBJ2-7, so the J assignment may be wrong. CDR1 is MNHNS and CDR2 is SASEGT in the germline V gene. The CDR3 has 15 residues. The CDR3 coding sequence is TGTGCCAGCAGTGAAGTAGCGGGGAGATCCTACGAGCAGTACTTC. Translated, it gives CASSEVAGRSYEQYF.

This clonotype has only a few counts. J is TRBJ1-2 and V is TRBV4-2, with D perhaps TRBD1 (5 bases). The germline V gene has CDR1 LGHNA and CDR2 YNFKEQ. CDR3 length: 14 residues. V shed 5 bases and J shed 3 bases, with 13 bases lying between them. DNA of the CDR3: TGTGCCAGCAGCTCCTCACGGGGGGACTATGGCTACACCTTC. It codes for CASSSSRGDYGYTF.

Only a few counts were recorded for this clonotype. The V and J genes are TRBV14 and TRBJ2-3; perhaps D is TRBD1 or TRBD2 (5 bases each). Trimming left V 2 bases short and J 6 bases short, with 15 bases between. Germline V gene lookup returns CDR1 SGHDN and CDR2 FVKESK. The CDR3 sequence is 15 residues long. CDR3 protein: CASSQLGRMGDTQYF. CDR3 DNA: TGTGCCAGCAGCCAACTGGGACGGATGGGGGATACGCAGTATTTT.

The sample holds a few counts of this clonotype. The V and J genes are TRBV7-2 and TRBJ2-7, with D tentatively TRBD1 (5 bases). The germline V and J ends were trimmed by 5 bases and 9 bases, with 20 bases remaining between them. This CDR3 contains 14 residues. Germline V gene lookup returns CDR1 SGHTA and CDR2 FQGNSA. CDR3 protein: CASSETGAWSGQYF. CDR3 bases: TGTGCCAGCAGCGAGACTGGGGCCTGGTCTGGGCAGTACTTC.

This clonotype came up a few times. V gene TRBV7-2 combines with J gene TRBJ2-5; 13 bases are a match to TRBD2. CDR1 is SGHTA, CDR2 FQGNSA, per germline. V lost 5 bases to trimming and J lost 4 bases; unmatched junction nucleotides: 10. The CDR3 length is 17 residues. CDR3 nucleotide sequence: TGTGCCAGCAGCGAGTGGGGACTAGCGGGAAACGGAGAGACCCAGTACTTC. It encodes CASSEWGLAGNGETQYF.

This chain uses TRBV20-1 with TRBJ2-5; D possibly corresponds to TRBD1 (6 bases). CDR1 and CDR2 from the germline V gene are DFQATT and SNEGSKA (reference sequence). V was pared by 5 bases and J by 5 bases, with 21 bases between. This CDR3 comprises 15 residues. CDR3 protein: CSAAGDGMTIETQYF. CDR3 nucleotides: TGCAGTGCTGCAGGGGATGGAATGACGATCGAGACCCAGTACTTC.

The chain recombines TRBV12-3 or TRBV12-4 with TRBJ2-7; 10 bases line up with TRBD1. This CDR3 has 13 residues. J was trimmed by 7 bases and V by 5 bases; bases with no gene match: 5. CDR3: CASSRQGAREQYF. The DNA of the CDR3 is TGTGCCAGCAGTCGACAGGGGGCGAGGGAGCAGTACTTC.

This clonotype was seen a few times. The CDR3 DNA is TGCGCCAGCAGCTTGGATCGGCGGGGGAGCTCCTACGAGCAGTACTTC. It encodes CASSLDRRGSSYEQYF. The chain uses TRBV5-1 and TRBJ2-7, with 7 bases that match TRBD2. The germline V gene encodes CDR1 SGHRS and CDR2 YFSETQ. V was pared by 0 bases and J by 0 bases, with 6 bases of the junction left unmatched. The CDR3 spans 16 residues.

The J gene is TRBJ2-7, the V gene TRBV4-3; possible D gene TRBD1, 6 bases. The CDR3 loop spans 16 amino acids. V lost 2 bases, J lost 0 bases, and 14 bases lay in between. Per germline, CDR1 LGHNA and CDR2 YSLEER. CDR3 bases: TGCGCCAGCAGCCAATCTTCGCAGGGGCCCTCCTACGAGCAGTACTTC. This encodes CASSQSSQGPSYEQYF.

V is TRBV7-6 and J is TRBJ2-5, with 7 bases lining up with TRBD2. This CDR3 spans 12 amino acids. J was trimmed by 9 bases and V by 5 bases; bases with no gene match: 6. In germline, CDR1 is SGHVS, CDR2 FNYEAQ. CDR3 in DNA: TGTGCCAGCAGCCAAGGACTAGGTCCCCAGTACTTC. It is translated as CASSQGLGPQYF. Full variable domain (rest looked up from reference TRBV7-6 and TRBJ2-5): GAGVSQSPRYKVTKRGQDVALRCDPISGHVSLYWYRQALGQGPEFLTYFNYEAQQDKSGLPNDRFSAERPEGSISTLTIQRTEQRDSAMYRCASSQGLGPQYFGPGTRLLVL.

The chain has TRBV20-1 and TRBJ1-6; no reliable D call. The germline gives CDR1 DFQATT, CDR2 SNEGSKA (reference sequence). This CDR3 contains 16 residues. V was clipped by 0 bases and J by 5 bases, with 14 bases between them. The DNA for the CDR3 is TGCAGTGCTAGAGATCTCGAGGGATGGGATAATTCACCCCTCCACTTT. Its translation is CSARDLEGWDNSPLHF.

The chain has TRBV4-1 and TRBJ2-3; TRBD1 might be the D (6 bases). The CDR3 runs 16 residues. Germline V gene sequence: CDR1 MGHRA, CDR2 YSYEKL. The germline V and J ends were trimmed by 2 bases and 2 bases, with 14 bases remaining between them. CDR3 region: CASSQLRQAITDTQYF. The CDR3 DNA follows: TGCGCCAGCAGCCAACTTAGACAGGCCATCACAGATACGCAGTATTTT.